This T cell receptor beta chain was identified during a study of blood T cell repertoires in COVID-19. V shed 0 bases, J shed 6 bases, and the junction held 3 bases outside the gene matches. Germline-derived CDR1 and CDR2 are LGHNA and YSLEER. This CDR3 comprises 14 residues. Method: immunoSEQ multiplex PCR; TCRdb's copy keeps in-frame clones and lacks some. The sample carries 100,000 or so clones, 70% to 90% recorded once. This clonotype was obtained from a human donor in a cohort sampled during active COVID-19. The chain combines TRBV4-3 with TRBJ2-3; 7 bases map to TRBD2. The sequenced sample consisted of peripheral blood. The CDR3 protein is CASSQDISGDTQYF. The DNA of the CDR3 is TGCGCCAGCAGCCAAGATATTAGCGGGGATACGCAGTATTTT.